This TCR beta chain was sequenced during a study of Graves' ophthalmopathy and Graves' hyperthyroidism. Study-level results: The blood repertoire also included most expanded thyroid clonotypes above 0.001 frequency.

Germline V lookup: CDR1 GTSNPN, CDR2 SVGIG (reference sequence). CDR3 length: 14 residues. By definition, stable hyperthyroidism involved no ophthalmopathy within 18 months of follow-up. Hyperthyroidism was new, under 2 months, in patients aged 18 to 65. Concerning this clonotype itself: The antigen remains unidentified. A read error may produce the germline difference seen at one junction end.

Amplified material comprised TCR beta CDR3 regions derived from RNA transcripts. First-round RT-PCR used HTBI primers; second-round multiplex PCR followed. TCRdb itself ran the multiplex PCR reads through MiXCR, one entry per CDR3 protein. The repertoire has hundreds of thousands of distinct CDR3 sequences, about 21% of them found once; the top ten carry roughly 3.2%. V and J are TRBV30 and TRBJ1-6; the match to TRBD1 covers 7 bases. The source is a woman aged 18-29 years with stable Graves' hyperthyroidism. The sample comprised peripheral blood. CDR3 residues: CAWSRDRKNSPFHF. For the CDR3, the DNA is TGTGCCTGGAGCCGGGACAGAAAGAATTCACCCTTCCACTTT.